The clone carrying this T cell receptor beta chain appeared a few times. No antigen is known for it. TCRdb redid the calling of the 5' RACE reads with MiXCR, one entry per CDR3 protein. The sample has 80,000 or so distinct CDR3 sequences, around 6% seen once; the top ten hold less than 9.5%. This sample stems from a study of early T cells in non-severe SARS-CoV-2 infection. Overall study context: Chains were not paired, and sequencing was done on bulk RNA from unsorted whole blood. Overall study results and limits: Anti-spike CD8 specificities were favored by VDJdb matching, whose results missed private and CD4 specificities.

The CDR3 runs to 14 residues. The V gene lost 0 bases and the J gene lost 5 bases, with 10 bases spanning the gap. Germline V gene sequence: CDR1 KGHSH, CDR2 LQKENI. The clonotype originates from an adult who was a healthcare worker with PCR-confirmed SARS-CoV-2 infection or an uninfected control (not recorded which). Sequencing was carried out using whole blood. The rearrangement joins TRBV18 to TRBJ2-5; the D gene is possibly TRBD1 (7 bases). The CDR3 region has the DNA TGTGCCAGCTCACCACCGACAGGGAGGGAGACCCAGTACTTC. Protein: CASSPPTGRETQYF.